Each of the 27 T cell receptor beta chains below was sequenced from the same sample in a study of cytomegalovirus exposure and HLA in healthy donors. Clones were sequenced by immunoSEQ multiplex PCR, and TCRdb holds only the in-frame ones, with some missing. The sample has about 330,000 clones; approximately 86% are singletons. Sequencing was done on a sample of PBMCs. These receptors came from a woman aged 30 to 39 in good health and CMV-seropositive.

This chain connects TRBV7-6 to TRBJ2-3; D gene uncertain. CDR1 is SGHVS and CDR2 is FNYEAQ in the germline V gene. Trimming took off 4 bases at V and 0 bases at J, with 8 bases between the two ends. The CDR3 spans 14 residues. As DNA, the CDR3 is TGTGCCAGCAGCTCGCGACGGAGCACAGATACGCAGTATTTT. Translation: CASSSRRSTDTQYF.

The CDR3 sequence: CATKDGTANTGELFF. Written as DNA, the CDR3 is TGTGCCACCAAAGACGGAACCGCGAACACCGGGGAGCTGTTTTTT. The chain has TRBV15 and TRBJ2-2, with D uncertain. Trimming took off 7 bases at V and 0 bases at J, with 12 bases between the two ends. Germline values: CDR1 LNHNV, CDR2 YYDKDF (reference sequence). The CDR3 runs to 15 residues.

The chain combines TRBV6-1 with TRBJ2-3, with D possibly being TRBD1 (6 bases). In germline, CDR1 is MNHNS, CDR2 SASEGT. The CDR3 has 16 amino acids. Trimming left V 4 bases short and J 2 bases short, with 16 bases between. CDR3 nucleotides: TGTGCCAGCAGTGCTCGGGCAGGGGCGGCCACAGATACGCAGTATTTT. Amino acids: CASSARAGAATDTQYF.

As DNA, the CDR3 is TGTGCCAGCAGCTTAAATGCGGGCAGCTCCTACAATGAGCAGTTCTTC. Its protein product is CASSLNAGSSYNEQFF. This chain connects TRBV7-6 to TRBJ2-1; TRBD2 might be the D (5 bases). CDR1 and CDR2 from the germline V gene are SGHVS and FNYEAQ. The V and J ends lost 2 bases and 0 bases respectively, with 11 bases between them. The CDR3 spans 16 residues.

This clone appeared a few times. The chain joins TRBV14 to TRBJ1-1, with TRBD1 as a possible D gene (5 bases). Germline V gene data show CDR1 as SGHDN and CDR2 as FVKESK. Between the trimmed V and J ends, which lost 3 bases and 0 bases, there was a span of 8 bases. This CDR3 is 14 amino acids long. The CDR3 coding sequence is TGTGCCAGCAGCCAGACAGCGCTGAACACTGAAGCTTTCTTT. Translated, it gives CASSQTALNTEAFF.

The rearrangement uses TRBV7-8 and TRBJ2-1; 8 bases line up with TRBD2. From germline, CDR1 is SGHVS and CDR2 FQNEAQ. The CDR3 has 14 residues. Trimming took 7 bases from V and 6 from J; bases not matched to a gene: 8. This CDR3 reads CASNLGTSRNEQFF. The CDR3 bases are TGTGCCAGCAACCTCGGGACTAGTCGCAATGAGCAGTTCTTC.

This chain connects TRBV7-2 to TRBJ1-6; TRBD1 is a possible D gene (6 bases). The CDR3 is made up of 16 amino acids. V was cut by 5 bases and J by 4 bases, with 15 bases left in between. Germline assignment: CDR1 SGHTA and CDR2 FQGNSA. CDR3 in DNA: TGTGCCAGCAGCCCGAGGGACATTAGGTATAATTCACCCCTCCACTTT. Translating gives CASSPRDIRYNSPLHF.

The chain links TRBV5-4 to TRBJ2-1; D is unresolved. V lost 0 bases, J lost 9 bases, and 7 bases lay in between. The CDR3 has 12 residues. CDR1 SGHNT and CDR2 YYREEE come from the germline V gene (reference sequence). Here the CDR3 reads CASSLAEGEQFF. As DNA, the CDR3 is TGTGCCAGCAGCTTGGCTGAAGGTGAGCAGTTCTTC.

The rearrangement uses TRBV7-9 and TRBJ2-3; possibly TRBD1 for D (5 bases). The CDR3 is 14 amino acids. In germline, CDR1 is SEHNR, CDR2 FQNEAQ (reference sequence). V was trimmed by 5 bases and J by 0 bases, leaving 9 bases between them. This CDR3 reads CASSVDTSTDTQYF. The CDR3 DNA reads as TGTGCCAGCAGCGTGGACACTAGCACAGATACGCAGTATTTT.

J is TRBJ1-1 and V is TRBV27; D is undetermined. Looked up from germline, CDR1 is MNHEY and CDR2 is SMNVEV (reference sequence). Trimming took off 0 bases at V and 0 bases at J, with 2 bases between the two ends. This CDR3 is 13 amino acids long. CDR3 coding DNA: TGTGCCAGCAGTTTATCTGTGAACACTGAAGCTTTCTTT. Its translation: CASSLSVNTEAFF.

The J gene is TRBJ2-4, the V gene TRBV10-1; 16 positions agree with TRBD2. The germline CDR1 and CDR2 sequences are WNHNN and SYGVQD (reference sequence). The V and J ends lost 0 bases and 1 base, in that order; junction bases with no gene match: 9. The CDR3 has 21 residues. For the CDR3, the DNA is TGCGCCAGCAGTGAGTCCTTGGGACTAGCGGGGGGGGTTAAGGCCAAAAACATTCAGTACTTC. Its translation is CASSESLGLAGGVKAKNIQYF.

The chain is built from TRBV28 and TRBJ1-1, with a weak D call TRBD1 (6 bases). The CDR3 contains 15 residues. The V end was cut by 5 bases, the J end by 3 bases, with 16 bases between. Germline V gene data show CDR1 as MDHEN and CDR2 as SYDVKM. The CDR3 region is CASSTYRDHYTEAFF. As DNA, the CDR3 is TGTGCCAGCAGTACGTACAGGGATCATTACACTGAAGCTTTCTTT.

This clone has a handful of counts. The sample contains more than one DNA sequence encoding this CDR3. The V call is TRBV5-6, the J call TRBJ2-3; no definite D call. Germline CDR1 is SGHDT and CDR2 is YYEEEE. The V gene lost 3 bases and the J gene lost 2 bases, with 1 base spanning the gap. This CDR3 region has 11 residues. CDR3 sequence (DNA): TGTGCCAGCAGCTCCACAGATACGCAGTATTTT. Translating gives CASSSTDTQYF.

This clone was detected only once. The rearrangement joins TRBV28 to TRBJ1-5; D is unresolved. Germline-derived CDR1 and CDR2 are MDHEN and SYDVKM. Trimming cost V 2 bases and J 0 bases, with 8 bases left between them. The CDR3 loop spans 15 amino acids. The CDR3 sequence: CASSLGMSSNQPQHF. CDR3 bases: TGTGCCAGCAGTTTAGGGATGAGTAGCAATCAGCCCCAGCATTTT. Full variable domain (remainder filled in from reference TRBV28 and TRBJ1-5): DVKVTQSSRYLVKRTGEKVFLECVQDMDHENMFWYRQDPGLGLRLIYFSYDVKMKEKGDIPEGYSVSREKKERFSLILESASTNQTSMYLCASSLGMSSNQPQHFGDGTRLSIL.

Only a few counts were recorded for this clone. The chain carries TRBV6-6 and TRBJ1-5; unclear D gene. Trimming took 7 bases from V and 9 from J, leaving 13 bases between them. There are 12 residues in the CDR3. The germline V gene has CDR1 MNHNY and CDR2 SVGAGI (reference sequence). CDR3 sequence: CASNQALGPQHF. DNA of the CDR3: TGTGCCAGCAATCAGGCGTTAGGGCCCCAGCATTTT.

The gene calls are TRBV4-2 and TRBJ2-1; TRBD1 aligns across 10 bases. The germline V gene has CDR1 LGHNA and CDR2 YNFKEQ. J gave up 7 bases and V 2 bases, and 14 bases lay outside the gene matches. The CDR3 contains 18 residues. CDR3 residues: CASSQFGGGGTGANEQFF. The CDR3 region has the DNA TGTGCCAGCAGCCAATTCGGGGGTGGCGGGACAGGGGCGAATGAGCAGTTCTTC.

The chain combines TRBV2 with TRBJ1-3; D unresolved. The CDR3 is 16 amino acids. Germline values: CDR1 SNHLY, CDR2 FYNNEI. The ends were cut back, 4 bases at V and 3 bases at J, with 16 bases in the middle. Written as DNA, the CDR3 is TGTGCCAGCAGTGGAGACCTCAGCGGTTTTGGAAACACCATATATTTT. Translated, it gives CASSGDLSGFGNTIYF.

The gene calls are TRBV6-6 and TRBJ2-2; unclear D gene. The CDR3 loop spans 14 amino acids. Trimming took off 6 bases at V and 1 base at J, with 9 bases between the two ends. Germline V gene data show CDR1 as MNHNY and CDR2 as SVGAGI (reference sequence). The CDR3 here is CASRPDENTGELFF. For the CDR3, the DNA is TGTGCCAGCAGACCCGACGAGAACACCGGGGAGCTGTTTTTT.

The chain links TRBV5-1 to TRBJ2-7, with 8 nucleotides matching TRBD1. CDR3 length equals 14 residues. J gave up 0 bases and V 4 bases, and 3 bases lay outside the gene matches. Germline CDR1 reads SGHRS; CDR2 reads YFSETQ. As DNA, the CDR3 is TGCGCCAGCAGCGGACAGGGTCACTCCTACGAGCAGTACTTC. It yields the protein CASSGQGHSYEQYF.

V gene TRBV27 combines with J gene TRBJ2-7; TRBD2 might be the D (5 bases). The V and J ends lost 5 bases and 2 bases respectively, with 10 bases between them. This CDR3 is built from 13 residues. The germline gives CDR1 MNHEY, CDR2 SMNVEV (reference sequence). The CDR3 DNA follows: TGTGCCAGCAGTCGTGAGGGAGCCTACGAGCAGTACTTC. It specifies CASSREGAYEQYF.

The DNA for the CDR3 is TGTGCCAGCAGTTATGGAGACAGGGGGCTTAACTACGAGCAGTACTTC. It encodes CASSYGDRGLNYEQYF. This sequence joins TRBV6-5 and TRBJ2-7; TRBD1 matches at 10 bases. This CDR3 is built from 16 residues. Looked up from germline, CDR1 is MNHEY and CDR2 is SVGAGI. V lost 3 bases to trimming and J lost 3 bases; unmatched junction nucleotides: 8.

The rearrangement uses TRBV27 and TRBJ2-7; no clear D. There are 15 residues in the CDR3. Germline V gives CDR1 MNHEY, CDR2 SMNVEV (reference sequence). V dropped 0 bases and J dropped 3 bases, with 12 bases sitting between them. The CDR3: CASSLSVLRRYEQYF. Written as DNA, the CDR3 is TGTGCCAGCAGTTTATCGGTTCTAAGACGCTACGAGCAGTACTTC.

The chain uses TRBV30 and TRBJ2-1, with TRBD2 matching 10 bases. The V gene end was trimmed by 3 bases and the J gene end by 4 bases; junction bases not matched to a gene: 3. Germline V gene sequence: CDR1 GTSNPN, CDR2 SVGIG (reference sequence). CDR3 size: 14 residues. The CDR3 sequence: CAWRLAGAYNEQFF. CDR3 in DNA: TGTGCCTGGAGGCTAGCGGGAGCGTACAATGAGCAGTTCTTC. Together with reference TRBV30 and TRBJ2-1, the CDR3 gives the full variable domain: SQTIHQWPATLVQPVGSPLSLECTVEGTSNPNLYWYRQAAGRGLQLLFYSVGIGQISSEVPQNLSASRPQDRQFILSSKKLLLSDSGFYLCAWRLAGAYNEQFFGPGTRLTVL.

This clone came up once. The CDR3 DNA follows: TGCAGCGTTGGTGGAATGGGGAACACTGAAGCTTTCTTT. Its translation is CSVGGMGNTEAFF. The genes are TRBV29-1 and TRBJ1-1; D is uncertain. The germline gives CDR1 SQVTM, CDR2 ANQGSEA. The CDR3 loop spans 13 amino acids. Trimming shortened V by 4 bases and J by 1 base, and 10 bases separated the two germline ends.

This clone was counted once. V and J are TRBV7-3 and TRBJ2-7; D might be TRBD1 or TRBD2, each matching 6 bases. Trimming pared 5 bases from V and 5 bases from J, leaving 19 bases between. This CDR3 has 15 residues. Per the germline V gene, CDR1 is SGHTA and CDR2 is FQGTGA. The CDR3: CASSPEGGARDEQYF. The CDR3 nucleotides are TGTGCCAGCAGCCCCGAGGGGGGAGCTCGAGACGAGCAGTACTTC.

This clone was counted a few times. The rearrangement links TRBV7-8 to TRBJ2-5, with D uncertain. Germline CDR1 reads SGHVS; CDR2 reads FQNEAQ. Trimming removed 1 base at V and 3 bases at J, with 12 bases between. This CDR3 has 15 residues. CDR3 nucleotides: TGTGCCAGCAGCTTAGTCCTCTTGGGTGAAGAGACCCAGTACTTC. Protein sequence: CASSLVLLGEETQYF. The whole variable domain, filled in from reference TRBV7-8 and TRBJ2-5, reads GAGVSQSPRYKVAKRGQDVALRCDPISGHVSLFWYQQALGQGPEFLTYFQNEAQLDKSGLPSDRFFAERPEGSVSTLKIQRTQQEDSAVYLCASSLVLLGEETQYFGPGTRLLVL.

This sequence joins TRBV27 and TRBJ2-6, with D possibly being TRBD1 (6 bases). The germline CDR1 and CDR2 sequences are MNHEY and SMNVEV (reference sequence). Trimming removed 2 bases at V and 0 bases at J, with 8 bases between. The CDR3 spans 16 residues. CDR3 residues: CASSLGQPSGANVLTF. CDR3 nucleotide sequence: TGTGCCAGCAGTTTAGGACAGCCCTCTGGGGCCAACGTCCTGACTTTC.